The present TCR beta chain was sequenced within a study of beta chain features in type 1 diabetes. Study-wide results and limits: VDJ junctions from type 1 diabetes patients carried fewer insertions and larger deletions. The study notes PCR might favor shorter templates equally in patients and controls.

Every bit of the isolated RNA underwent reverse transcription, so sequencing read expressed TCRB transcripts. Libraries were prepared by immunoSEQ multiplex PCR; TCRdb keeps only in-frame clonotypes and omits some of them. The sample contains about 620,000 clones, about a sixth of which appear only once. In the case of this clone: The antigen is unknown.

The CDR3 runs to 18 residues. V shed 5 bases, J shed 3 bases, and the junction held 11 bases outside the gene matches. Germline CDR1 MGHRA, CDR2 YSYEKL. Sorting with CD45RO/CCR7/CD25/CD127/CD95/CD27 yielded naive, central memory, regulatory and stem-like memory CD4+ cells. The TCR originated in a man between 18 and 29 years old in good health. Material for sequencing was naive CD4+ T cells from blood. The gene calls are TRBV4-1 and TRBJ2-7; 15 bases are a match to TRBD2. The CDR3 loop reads CASSTRGLAGGPDYEQYF. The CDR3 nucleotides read TGCGCCAGCAGCACCCGAGGACTAGCGGGAGGGCCCGACTACGAGCAGTACTTC.